The subject of this entry is one T cell receptor beta chain. This sample stems from a study of Tregs in tolerant kidney transplant recipients. Some clones are missing from TCRdb's copy, which holds only in-frame ones; the method was immunoSEQ multiplex PCR. Of some 100,000 clones listed, roughly 92% were seen once; the top ten hold approximately 0.59%. Unstimulated Tregs (CD4+CD25+CD127-) and CD4+CD25- non-Tregs were sorted from PBMCs. The germline V gene encodes CDR1 SEHNR and CDR2 FQNEAQ (reference sequence). CDR3 length equals 18 residues. The junction had 15 bases not matched to a gene; V was cut back by 5 bases and J by 4 bases.

The V gene is TRBV7-9, the J gene TRBJ1-5; 9 bases agree with TRBD1. Sequencing was done on a sample of CD4+ T cells from blood. The TCR sequence derives from a human donor in good health. CDR3 amino acids: CASSLIFGTGNKNQPQHF. The CDR3 coding sequence is TGTGCCAGCAGCCTAATATTCGGGACAGGGAATAAGAATCAGCCCCAGCATTTT.